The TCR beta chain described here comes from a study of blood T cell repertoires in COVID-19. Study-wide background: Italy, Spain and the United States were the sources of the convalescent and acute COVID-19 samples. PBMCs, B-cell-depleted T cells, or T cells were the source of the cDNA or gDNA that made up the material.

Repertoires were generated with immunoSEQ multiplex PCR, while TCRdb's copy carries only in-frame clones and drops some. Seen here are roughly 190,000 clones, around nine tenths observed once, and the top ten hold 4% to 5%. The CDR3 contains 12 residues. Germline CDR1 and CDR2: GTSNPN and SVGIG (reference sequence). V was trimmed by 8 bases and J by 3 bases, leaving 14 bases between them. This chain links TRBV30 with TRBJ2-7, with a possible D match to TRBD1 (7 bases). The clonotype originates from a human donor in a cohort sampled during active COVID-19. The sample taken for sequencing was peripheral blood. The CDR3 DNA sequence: TGTGCCCACGGCAGGGGGGTCTACGAGCAGTACTTC. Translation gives CAHGRGVYEQYF.